These T cell receptor beta chains were read from a single sample in a study of blood T cell repertoires in COVID-19. The repertoire was sequenced with immunoSEQ multiplex PCR; TCRdb's copy has only in-frame clones and lacks some. Found here are 220,000 or so clones, about 88% of them singletons; the top ten hold around 3%. Sequenced input: peripheral blood. These receptors came from a man aged 45-65 years who had recovered from COVID-19. CDR3s include the opening cysteine and the closing phenylalanine or tryptophan. D genes are given only for firm matches. Clone size appears in some rows only: once, few, many, or a class for an expanded clone.

>TRBJ1-2|TRBD1|NA|TRBV27
CASSSRPRQGNYGYTF
TGTGCCAGCAGTTCTCGGCCCCGACAGGGAAACTATGGCTACACCTTC
>TRBJ2-7|TRBD2|NA|TRBV7-8
CASSLETSSSYEQYF
TGTGCCAGCAGCTTAGAGACTAGCAGCTCCTACGAGCAGTACTTC
>TRBJ1-4|TRBD1|NA|TRBV28
CASSTEDRGEKLFF
TGTGCCAGCAGTACCGAGGACAGGGGGGAAAAACTGTTTTTT
>TRBJ2-7|NA|NA|TRBV9
CASSEAREQYF
TGTGCCAGCAGCGAGGCGCGGGAGCAGTACTTC
>TRBJ1-5|NA|few|TRBV3-1/TRBV3-2
CASSHLGNQPQHF
TGTGCCAGCAGCCATTTAGGCAATCAGCCCCAGCATTTT
>TRBJ1-1|NA|NA|TRBV18
CASSPGDDGRLEAFF
TGTGCCAGCTCACCGGGTGATGACGGGAGGCTTGAAGCTTTCTTT
>TRBJ2-1|NA|few|TRBV5-1
CASTRSASSYNEQFF
TGCGCCAGCACTAGGAGTGCAAGCTCCTACAATGAGCAGTTCTTC
>TRBJ2-2|NA|NA|TRBV27
CASSRRAGELFF
TGTGCCAGCAGCCGCAGGGCCGGGGAGCTGTTTTTT
>TRBJ2-3|NA|NA|TRBV6-2/TRBV6-3
CASSFPPGSDTQYF
TGTGCCAGCAGTTTCCCCCCAGGGTCGGATACGCAGTATTTT
>TRBJ1-2|TRBD1|NA|TRBV28
CASSIRSGGAKYGYTF
TGTGCCAGCAGTATACGATCAGGGGGCGCTAAATATGGCTACACCTTC
>TRBJ2-7|NA|NA|TRBV6-5
CASSAPDTSYEQYF
TGTGCCAGCAGCGCCCCGGACACCTCCTACGAGCAGTACTTC
>TRBJ1-5|TRBD1|NA|TRBV6-5
CASSYSGTGNQPQHF
TGTGCCAGCAGTTACTCCGGGACAGGCAATCAGCCCCAGCATTTT
>TRBJ2-3|TRBD2|NA|TRBV2
CASGLAGGGDTQYF
TGTGCCAGCGGACTAGCGGGAGGAGGAGATACGCAGTATTTT
>TRBJ1-1|TRBD1|NA|TRBV18
CASSPPGQGRTEAFF
TGTGCCAGCTCACCCCCAGGACAGGGACGGACTGAAGCTTTCTTT
>TRBJ2-6|TRBD1|NA|TRBV19
CASRAGGFSGANVLTF
TGTGCCAGTAGGGCAGGGGGCTTTTCTGGGGCCAACGTCCTGACTTTC
>TRBJ2-5|NA|NA|TRBV24-1
CATSDAKTQYF
TGTGCCACCAGTGATGCTAAGACCCAGTACTTC
>TRBJ1-2|NA|NA|TRBV5-1
CASSLGPENYGYTF
TGCGCCAGCAGCTTGGGCCCGGAGAACTATGGCTACACCTTC
>TRBJ2-7|TRBD2|NA|TRBV7-6
CASSLRPSGLYEQYF
TGTGCCAGCAGCTTAAGGCCTAGCGGACTGTACGAGCAGTACTTC
>TRBJ2-1|NA|NA|TRBV7-9
CASSVQGYEQFF
TGTGCCAGCAGCGTACAGGGCTATGAGCAGTTCTTC
>TRBJ2-5|TRBD2|few|TRBV5-1
CASSLTSGQETQYF
TGCGCCAGCAGCTTGACTAGCGGGCAAGAGACCCAGTACTTC
>TRBJ2-7|TRBD1|NA|TRBV28
CASSQAHRGLGQYF
TGTGCCAGCAGTCAAGCCCACAGGGGCCTGGGGCAGTACTTC
>TRBJ2-7|TRBD2|once|TRBV11-2
CASSSWAGGPYEQYF
TGTGCCAGCAGCTCCTGGGCGGGAGGACCCTACGAGCAGTACTTC
>TRBJ2-5|NA|NA|TRBV5-1
CASSHRRTTYQETQYF
TGCGCCAGCAGCCATAGACGGACTACGTACCAAGAGACCCAGTACTTC
>TRBJ1-6|TRBD1|NA|TRBV9
CASSADRGLDSPLHF
TGTGCCAGCAGCGCGGACAGGGGGCTTGATTCACCCCTCCACTTT
>TRBJ2-3|NA|NA|TRBV3-1/TRBV3-2
CASSPLRVPSTDTQYF
TGTGCCAGCAGCCCTCTGCGGGTTCCTTCCACAGATACGCAGTATTTT
>TRBJ1-2|NA|NA|TRBV6-1
CASSEAGTGAYGYTF
TGTGCCAGCAGTGAAGCCGGGACTGGGGCTTATGGCTACACCTTC
>TRBJ1-2|NA|NA|TRBV14
CASSQEGTINYGYTF
TGTGCCAGCAGCCAAGAGGGGACAATTAACTATGGCTACACCTTC
>TRBJ2-7|TRBD1|NA|TRBV27
CASSLMTGYEQYF
TGTGCCAGCAGTTTGATGACAGGGTACGAGCAGTACTTC
>TRBJ2-7|NA|once|TRBV7-8
CASSLTESYEQYF
TGTGCCAGCAGCTTGACAGAGTCCTACGAGCAGTACTTC
>TRBJ2-3|TRBD2|NA|TRBV30
CAWSLTSGREDTQYF
TGTGCCTGGAGTCTGACTAGCGGGAGGGAAGATACGCAGTATTTT
>TRBJ2-2|TRBD1|once|TRBV18
CASSGDRLNTGELFF
TGTGCCAGCTCAGGGGACAGGCTAAACACCGGGGAGCTGTTTTTT
>TRBJ2-5|TRBD1|NA|TRBV28
CASSLRGTGAGETQYF
TGTGCCAGCAGTTTAAGGGGGACAGGGGCAGGCGAGACCCAGTACTTC
>TRBJ2-5|TRBD2|NA|TRBV28
CASSLSGSRNRKTQYF
TGTGCCAGCAGTTTAAGCGGGAGCAGGAATAGGAAGACCCAGTACTTC
>TRBJ1-5|TRBD1|NA|TRBV19
CASKDRGNQPQHF
TGTGCCAGTAAAGACAGGGGGAATCAGCCCCAGCATTTT
>TRBJ2-5|NA|NA|TRBV30
CAWSVRELQQETQYF
TGTGCCTGGAGTGTACGAGAGCTGCAACAAGAGACCCAGTACTTC
>TRBJ2-5|TRBD1|NA|TRBV18
CASSPRQGETQYF
TGTGCCAGCTCACCTCGACAGGGGGAGACCCAGTACTTC